This T cell receptor beta chain is drawn from a study of post-analysis software for immune sequencing data. On the study more broadly: Included courses were relapsing-remitting and secondary progressive multiple sclerosis; progressive-relapsing multiple sclerosis was also included.

Study-level findings and limits: There were roughly 5 TRBV segments more frequent in patients than controls, and TRBV5-6, TRBV5-1 and TRBV20-1 were among them. Normalized Chao1 diversity was significantly lower in multiple sclerosis patients than in controls.

Trimming pared 0 bases from V and 1 base from J, leaving 6 bases between. The germline CDR1 and CDR2 sequences are LGHDT and YNNKEL (reference sequence). The CDR3 runs to 14 residues. With respect to this clonotype: Its target is not known.

The TCR beta cDNA libraries contained unique molecular identifiers. cDNA molecules numbering roughly 0.5 million came from approximately 1 to 10 million T cells. In TCRdb, the PCR reads were re-called with MiXCR into one record per CDR3 protein. The table includes 500,000 to 600,000 distinct CDR3 sequences, 40% to 50% detected once. This clonotype was sampled from a girl aged 10 to 17 with multiple sclerosis. The sample consisted of blood. The rearrangement joins TRBV3-1 to TRBJ2-5; D gene uncertain. The CDR3 reads CASSQEYSQETQYF. CDR3 nucleotides: TGTGCCAGCAGCCAAGAGTACAGCCAAGAGACCCAGTACTTC.